A single sample is the source of the 14 T cell receptor beta chains below, sequenced in a study of T cell responses to AZD1222 COVID-19 vaccine. Clones were read by immunoSEQ multiplex PCR, and TCRdb kept only the in-frame ones, dropping some. The sample contains 100,000 or so clones, 84% of which appear only once. The starting material was peripheral blood, obtained on day 0 of AZD1222 vaccination. These receptors were collected from an adult in good health.

This sequence joins TRBV28 and TRBJ1-4, with 7 bases aligning to TRBD1. CDR3 length: 12 amino acids. V lost 3 bases and J lost 11; bases outside the gene matches: 3. Looked up from germline, CDR1 is MDHEN and CDR2 is SYDVKM. CDR3 loop: CASSFLGQKLFF. The CDR3 region has the DNA TGTGCCAGCAGTTTCTTGGGACAGAAACTGTTTTTT.

This clone was seen a few times. V is TRBV28 and J is TRBJ2-7; 8 bases are a match to TRBD2. After removal of 8 bases from V and 3 bases from J, the junction contained 6 bases not matched to a gene. This CDR3 region has 13 residues. Per the germline V gene, CDR1 is MDHEN and CDR2 is SYDVKM. The CDR3 coding sequence is TGTGCCAGCCTGGGACTAGGCTTCTACGAGCAGTACTTC. As protein: CASLGLGFYEQYF.

This chain links TRBV6-5 with TRBJ2-5, with D perhaps matching TRBD1 or TRBD2 (6 bases each). From germline, CDR1 is MNHEY and CDR2 SVGAGI. The V end was cut by 7 bases, the J end by 4 bases, with 19 bases between. The CDR3 is 15 amino acids. For the CDR3, the DNA is TGTGCCAGCACTTTATTGGGGGGCGCAGGAGAGACCCAGTACTTC. Encoded protein: CASTLLGGAGETQYF.

V is TRBV10-3 and J is TRBJ1-3, with a weak D call TRBD1 (5 bases). V was pared by 9 bases and J by 0 bases, with 15 bases between. This CDR3 contains 15 residues. CDR1 is ENHRY and CDR2 is SYGVKD in the germline V gene. For the CDR3, the DNA is TGTGCCATGAGGACAAGCACTAGCTCTGGAAACACCATATATTTT. This sequence encodes CAMRTSTSSGNTIYF.

A note on this clone: The same CDR3 also results from other DNA sequences found in this sample. J is TRBJ1-2 and V is TRBV7-2; D not resolved. There are 13 residues in the CDR3. The V gene's germline CDR1 is SGHTA and CDR2 FQGNSA. Trimming left V 1 base short and J 7 bases short, with 10 bases between. CDR3 amino acids: CASSLGAGSGYTF. CDR3 DNA sequence: TGTGCCAGCAGCTTAGGGGCAGGATCTGGCTACACCTTC.

The rearrangement links TRBV7-2 to TRBJ1-6; TRBD1 matches 12 bases. The CDR3 sequence is 17 residues long. The V gene's germline CDR1 is SGHTA and CDR2 FQGNSA. After removal of 1 base from V and 9 bases from J, the junction contained 7 bases not matched to a gene. The CDR3 region has the DNA TGTGCCAGCAGCTTAGTGGCCGGGACAGGGGGCGGTTCACCCCTCCACTTT. Translated, it gives CASSLVAGTGGGSPLHF. The variable domain in full, completed from reference TRBV7-2 and TRBJ1-6, reads GAGVSQSPSNKVTEKGKDVELRCDPISGHTALYWYRQSLGQGLEFLIYFQGNSAPDKSGLPSDRFSAERTGGSVSTLTIQRTQQEDSAVYLCASSLVAGTGGGSPLHFGNGTRLTVT.

This sequence joins TRBV10-3 and TRBJ1-4; no reliable D call. V gave up 6 bases and J gave up 3 bases, with 8 bases separating them. Per the germline V gene, CDR1 is ENHRY and CDR2 is SYGVKD. The CDR3 runs to 13 residues. The CDR3 bases are TGTGCCATCAGAGGCCAGCCTAATGAAAAACTGTTTTTT. Encoded protein: CAIRGQPNEKLFF.

This chain links TRBV30 with TRBJ1-2; D remains ambiguous. The CDR3 runs to 12 residues. V lost 2 bases and J 7 bases, leaving 11 bases between the germline ends. From germline, CDR1 is GTSNPN and CDR2 SVGIG (reference sequence). The chain's CDR3 is CAWSKAAGGYTF. The CDR3 region has the DNA TGTGCCTGGAGTAAGGCGGCTGGTGGCTACACCTTC.

The chain employs TRBV6-6 and TRBJ2-2; the D is unclear. The CDR3 has 13 residues. Germline values: CDR1 MNHNY, CDR2 SVGAGI (reference sequence). Trimming pared 2 bases from V and 4 bases from J, leaving 5 bases between. The CDR3 here is CASSYISTGELFF. Here the CDR3 DNA reads TGTGCCAGCAGTTACATATCCACCGGGGAGCTGTTTTTT.

The V and J genes are TRBV18 and TRBJ1-2, with 9 bases aligning to TRBD1. CDR1 and CDR2 from the germline V gene are KGHSH and LQKENI. V lost 3 bases to trimming and J lost 2 bases; unmatched junction nucleotides: 16. There are 19 residues in the CDR3. The chain's CDR3 is CASSPRAGDRAYSNYGYTF. CDR3 bases: TGTGCCAGCTCACCCCGGGCAGGGGACAGGGCTTACTCGAACTATGGCTACACCTTC.

This chain uses TRBV2 with TRBJ1-6, with 7 bases lining up with TRBD1. The germline CDR1 and CDR2 sequences are SNHLY and FYNNEI. V shed 9 bases and J 9 bases; nucleotides not matched to a gene: 11. The CDR3 covers 14 residues. Here the CDR3 reads CASQTGTESSPLHF. CDR3 DNA sequence: TGTGCCAGTCAGACCGGGACAGAGAGTTCACCCCTCCACTTT.

The rearrangement uses TRBV18 and TRBJ1-6; D not certain. Trimming stripped 1 base from V and 7 bases from J, with 17 bases between. Per germline, CDR1 KGHSH and CDR2 LQKENI. CDR3 length: 17 residues. Here the CDR3 reads CASSPLARGSGNSPLHF. Written as DNA, the CDR3 is TGTGCCAGCTCACCACTCGCTCGGGGTAGTGGGAATTCACCCCTCCACTTT.

This clone has at least ten counts. J is TRBJ1-5 and V is TRBV28; unclear D gene. The CDR3 is made up of 16 amino acids. CDR1 is MDHEN and CDR2 is SYDVKM in the germline V gene. With 2 bases removed from V and 2 bases from J, the gap between germline ends came to 13 bases. CDR3 sequence: CASSLLLKGGNQPQHF. The CDR3 bases are TGTGCCAGCAGTTTACTTTTAAAGGGTGGCAATCAGCCCCAGCATTTT.

This sequence joins TRBV2 and TRBJ2-3; either TRBD1 or TRBD2 may supply D (6 bases each). Looked up from germline, CDR1 is SNHLY and CDR2 is FYNNEI. The V end was cut by 1 base, the J end by 5 bases, with 16 bases between. This CDR3 spans 16 amino acids. CDR3 nucleotides: TGTGCCAGCAGTGAAGTTTCCGGGGGCGTTAAAGATACGCAGTATTTT. It yields the protein CASSEVSGGVKDTQYF.